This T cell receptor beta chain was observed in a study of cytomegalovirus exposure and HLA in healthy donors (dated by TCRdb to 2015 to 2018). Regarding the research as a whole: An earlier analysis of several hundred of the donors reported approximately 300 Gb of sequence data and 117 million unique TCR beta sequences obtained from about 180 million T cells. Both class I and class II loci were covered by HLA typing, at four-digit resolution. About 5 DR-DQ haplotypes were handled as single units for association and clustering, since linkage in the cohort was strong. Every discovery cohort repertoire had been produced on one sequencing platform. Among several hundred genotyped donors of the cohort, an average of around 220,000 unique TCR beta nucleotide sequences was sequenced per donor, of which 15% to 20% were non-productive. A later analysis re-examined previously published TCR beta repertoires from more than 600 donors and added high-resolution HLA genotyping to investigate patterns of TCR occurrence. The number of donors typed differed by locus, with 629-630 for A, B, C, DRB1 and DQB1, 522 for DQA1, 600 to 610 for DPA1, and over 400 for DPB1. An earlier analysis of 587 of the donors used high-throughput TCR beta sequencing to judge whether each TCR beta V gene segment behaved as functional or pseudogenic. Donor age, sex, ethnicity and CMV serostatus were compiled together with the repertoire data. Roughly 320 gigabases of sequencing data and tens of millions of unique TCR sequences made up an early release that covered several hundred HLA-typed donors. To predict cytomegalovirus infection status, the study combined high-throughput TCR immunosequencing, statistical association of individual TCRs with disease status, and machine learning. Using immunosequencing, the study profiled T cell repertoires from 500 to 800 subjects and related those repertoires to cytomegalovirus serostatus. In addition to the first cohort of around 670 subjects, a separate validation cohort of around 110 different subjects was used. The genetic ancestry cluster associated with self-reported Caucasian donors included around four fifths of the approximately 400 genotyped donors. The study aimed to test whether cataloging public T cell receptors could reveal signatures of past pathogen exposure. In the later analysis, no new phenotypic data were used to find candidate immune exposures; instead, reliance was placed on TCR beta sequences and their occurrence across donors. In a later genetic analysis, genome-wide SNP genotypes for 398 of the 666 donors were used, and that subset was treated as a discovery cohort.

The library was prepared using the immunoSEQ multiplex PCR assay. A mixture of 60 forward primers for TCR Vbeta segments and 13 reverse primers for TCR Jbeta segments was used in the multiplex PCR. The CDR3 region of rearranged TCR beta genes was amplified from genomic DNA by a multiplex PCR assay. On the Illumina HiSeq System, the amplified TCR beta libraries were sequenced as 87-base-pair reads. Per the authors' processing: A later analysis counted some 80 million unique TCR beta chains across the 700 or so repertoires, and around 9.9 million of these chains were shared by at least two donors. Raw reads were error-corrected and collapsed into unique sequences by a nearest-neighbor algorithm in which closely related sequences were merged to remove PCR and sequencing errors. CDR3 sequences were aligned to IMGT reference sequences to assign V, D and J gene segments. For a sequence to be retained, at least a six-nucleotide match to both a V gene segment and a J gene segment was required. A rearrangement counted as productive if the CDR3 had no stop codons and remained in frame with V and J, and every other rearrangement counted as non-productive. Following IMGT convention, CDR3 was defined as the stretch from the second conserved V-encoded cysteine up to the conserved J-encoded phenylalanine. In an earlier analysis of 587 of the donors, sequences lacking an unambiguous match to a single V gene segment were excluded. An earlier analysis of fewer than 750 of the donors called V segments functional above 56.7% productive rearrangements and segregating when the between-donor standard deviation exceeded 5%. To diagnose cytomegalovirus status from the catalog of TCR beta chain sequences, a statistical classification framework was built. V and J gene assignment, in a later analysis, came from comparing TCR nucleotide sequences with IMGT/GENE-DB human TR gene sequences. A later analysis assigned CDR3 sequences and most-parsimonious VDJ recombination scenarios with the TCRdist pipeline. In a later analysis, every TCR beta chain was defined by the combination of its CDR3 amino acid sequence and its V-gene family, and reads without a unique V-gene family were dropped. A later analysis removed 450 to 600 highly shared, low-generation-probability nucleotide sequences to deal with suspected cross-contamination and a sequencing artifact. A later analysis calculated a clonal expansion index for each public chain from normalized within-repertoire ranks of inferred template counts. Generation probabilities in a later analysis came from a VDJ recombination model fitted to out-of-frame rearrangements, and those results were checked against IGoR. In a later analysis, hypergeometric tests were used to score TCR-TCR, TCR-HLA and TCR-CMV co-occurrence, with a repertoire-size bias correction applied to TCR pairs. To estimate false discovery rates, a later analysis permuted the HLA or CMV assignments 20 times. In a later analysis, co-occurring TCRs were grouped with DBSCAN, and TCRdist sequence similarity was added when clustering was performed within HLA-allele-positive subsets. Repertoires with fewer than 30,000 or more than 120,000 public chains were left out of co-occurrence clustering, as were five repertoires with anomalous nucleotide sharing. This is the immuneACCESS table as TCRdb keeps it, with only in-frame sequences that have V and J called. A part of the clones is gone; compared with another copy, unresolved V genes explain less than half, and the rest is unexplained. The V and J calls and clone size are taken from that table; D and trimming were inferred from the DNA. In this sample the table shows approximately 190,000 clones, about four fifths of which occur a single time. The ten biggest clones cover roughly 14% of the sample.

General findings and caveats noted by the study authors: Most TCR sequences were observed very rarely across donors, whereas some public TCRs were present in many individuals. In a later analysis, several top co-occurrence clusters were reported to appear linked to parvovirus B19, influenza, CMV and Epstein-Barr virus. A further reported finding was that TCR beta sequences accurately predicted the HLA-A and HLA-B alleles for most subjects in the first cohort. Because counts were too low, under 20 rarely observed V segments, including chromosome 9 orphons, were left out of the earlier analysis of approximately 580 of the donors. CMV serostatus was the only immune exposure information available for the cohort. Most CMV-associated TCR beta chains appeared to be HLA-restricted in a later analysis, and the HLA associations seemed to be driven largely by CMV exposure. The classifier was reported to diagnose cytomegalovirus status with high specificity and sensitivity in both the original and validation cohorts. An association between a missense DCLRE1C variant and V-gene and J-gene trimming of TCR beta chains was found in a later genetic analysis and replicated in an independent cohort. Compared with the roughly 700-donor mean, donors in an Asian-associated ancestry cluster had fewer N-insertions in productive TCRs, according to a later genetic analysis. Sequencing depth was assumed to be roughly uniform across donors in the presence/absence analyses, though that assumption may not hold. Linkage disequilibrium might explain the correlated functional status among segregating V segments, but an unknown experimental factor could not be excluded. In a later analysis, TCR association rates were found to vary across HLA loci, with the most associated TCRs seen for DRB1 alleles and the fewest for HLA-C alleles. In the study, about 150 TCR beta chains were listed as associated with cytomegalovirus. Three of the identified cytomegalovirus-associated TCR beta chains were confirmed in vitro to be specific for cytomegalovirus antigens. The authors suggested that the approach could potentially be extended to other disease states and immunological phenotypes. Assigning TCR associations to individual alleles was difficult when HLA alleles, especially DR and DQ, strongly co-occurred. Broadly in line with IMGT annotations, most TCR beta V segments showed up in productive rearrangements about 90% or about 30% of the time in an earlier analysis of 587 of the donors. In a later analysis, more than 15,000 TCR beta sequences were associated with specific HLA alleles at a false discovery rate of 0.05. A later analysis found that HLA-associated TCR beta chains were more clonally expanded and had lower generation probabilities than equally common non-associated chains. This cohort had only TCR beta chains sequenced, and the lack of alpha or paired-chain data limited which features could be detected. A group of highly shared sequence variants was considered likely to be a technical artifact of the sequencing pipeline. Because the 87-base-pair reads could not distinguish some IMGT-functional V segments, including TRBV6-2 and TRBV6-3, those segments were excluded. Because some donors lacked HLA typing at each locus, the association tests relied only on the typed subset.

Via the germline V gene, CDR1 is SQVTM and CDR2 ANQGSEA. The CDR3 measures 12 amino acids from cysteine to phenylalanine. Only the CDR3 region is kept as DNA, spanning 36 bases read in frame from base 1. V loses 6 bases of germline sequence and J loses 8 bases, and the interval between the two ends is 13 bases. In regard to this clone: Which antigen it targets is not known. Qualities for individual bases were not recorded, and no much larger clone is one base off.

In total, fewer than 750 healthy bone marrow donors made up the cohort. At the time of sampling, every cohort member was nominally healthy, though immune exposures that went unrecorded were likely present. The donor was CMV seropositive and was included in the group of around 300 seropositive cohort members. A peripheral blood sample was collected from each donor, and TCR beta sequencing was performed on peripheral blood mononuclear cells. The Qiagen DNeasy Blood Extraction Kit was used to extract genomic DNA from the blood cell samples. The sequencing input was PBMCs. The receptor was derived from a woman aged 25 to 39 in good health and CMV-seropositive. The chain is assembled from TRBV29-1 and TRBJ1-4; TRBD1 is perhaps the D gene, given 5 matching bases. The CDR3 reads CSVLTEGEKLFF. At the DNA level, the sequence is TGCAGCGTCTTGACAGAAGGGGAAAAACTGTTTTTT. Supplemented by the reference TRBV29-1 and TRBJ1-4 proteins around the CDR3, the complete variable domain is SAVISQKPSRDICQRGTSLTIQCQVDSQVTMMFWYRQQPGQSLTLIATANQGSEATYESGFVIDKFPISRPNLTFSTLTVSNMSPEDSSIYLCSVLTEGEKLFFGSGTQLSVL.